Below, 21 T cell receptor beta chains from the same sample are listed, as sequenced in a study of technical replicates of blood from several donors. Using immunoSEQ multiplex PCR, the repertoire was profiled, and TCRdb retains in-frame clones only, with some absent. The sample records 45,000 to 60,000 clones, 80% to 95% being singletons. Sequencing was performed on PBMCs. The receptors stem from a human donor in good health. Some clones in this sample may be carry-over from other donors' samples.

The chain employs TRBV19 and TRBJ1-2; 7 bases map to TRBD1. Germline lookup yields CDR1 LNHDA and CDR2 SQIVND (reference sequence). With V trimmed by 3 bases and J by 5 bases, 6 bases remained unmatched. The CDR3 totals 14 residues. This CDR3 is CASSMDRRPYGYTF. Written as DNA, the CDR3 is TGTGCCAGTAGTATGGACAGGCGACCTTATGGCTACACCTTC.

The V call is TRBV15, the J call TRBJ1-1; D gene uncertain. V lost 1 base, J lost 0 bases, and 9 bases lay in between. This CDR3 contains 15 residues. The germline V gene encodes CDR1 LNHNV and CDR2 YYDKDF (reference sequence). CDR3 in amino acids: CATSRVPVMNTEAFF. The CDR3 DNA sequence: TGTGCCACCAGCAGAGTCCCAGTCATGAACACTGAAGCTTTCTTT.

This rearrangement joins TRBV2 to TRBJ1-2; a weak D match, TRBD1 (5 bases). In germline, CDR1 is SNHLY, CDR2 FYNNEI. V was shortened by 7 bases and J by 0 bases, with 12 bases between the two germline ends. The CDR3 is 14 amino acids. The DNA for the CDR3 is TGTGCCAGCAAGGCAGGGCTTTCTAACTATGGCTACACCTTC. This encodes CASKAGLSNYGYTF.

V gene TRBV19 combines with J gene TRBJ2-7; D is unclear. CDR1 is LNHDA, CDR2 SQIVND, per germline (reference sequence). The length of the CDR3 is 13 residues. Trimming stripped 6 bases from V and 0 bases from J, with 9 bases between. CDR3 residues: CASSPESSYEQYF. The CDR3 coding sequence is TGTGCCAGTAGCCCCGAGAGCTCCTACGAGCAGTACTTC.

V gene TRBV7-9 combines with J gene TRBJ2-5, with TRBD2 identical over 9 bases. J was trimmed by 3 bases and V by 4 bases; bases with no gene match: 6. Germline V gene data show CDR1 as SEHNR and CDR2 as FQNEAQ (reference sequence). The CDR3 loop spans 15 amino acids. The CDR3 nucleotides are TGTGCCAGCAGCTCCCGACTAGCGGTAGAAGAGACCCAGTACTTC. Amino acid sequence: CASSSRLAVEETQYF.

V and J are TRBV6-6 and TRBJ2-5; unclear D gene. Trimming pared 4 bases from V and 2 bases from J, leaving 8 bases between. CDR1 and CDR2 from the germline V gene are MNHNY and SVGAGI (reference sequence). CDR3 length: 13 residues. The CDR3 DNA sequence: TGTGCCAGCAGTTCGTACTCGCAAGAGACCCAGTACTTC. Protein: CASSSYSQETQYF.

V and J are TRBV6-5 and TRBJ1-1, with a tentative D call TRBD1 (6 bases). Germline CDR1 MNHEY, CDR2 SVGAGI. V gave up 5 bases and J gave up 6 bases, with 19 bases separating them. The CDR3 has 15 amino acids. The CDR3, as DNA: TGTGCCAGCAGTCCAACAGGGACGGGCTTATCTGAAGCTTTCTTT. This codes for CASSPTGTGLSEAFF.

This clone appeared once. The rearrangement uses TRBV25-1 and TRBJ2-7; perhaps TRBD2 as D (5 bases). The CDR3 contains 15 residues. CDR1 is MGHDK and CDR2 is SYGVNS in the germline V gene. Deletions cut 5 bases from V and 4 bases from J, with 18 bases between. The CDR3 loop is CASSPYEGRGYEQYF. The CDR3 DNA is TGTGCCAGCAGTCCCTATGAAGGGAGAGGATACGAGCAGTACTTC.

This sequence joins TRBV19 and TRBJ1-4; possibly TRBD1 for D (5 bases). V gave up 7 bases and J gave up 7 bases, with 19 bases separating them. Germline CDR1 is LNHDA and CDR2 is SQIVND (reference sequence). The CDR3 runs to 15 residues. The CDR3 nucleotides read TGTGCCAGTACCCTGAACAGGCAGGGCGCTGAAAAACTGTTTTTT. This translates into CASTLNRQGAEKLFF.

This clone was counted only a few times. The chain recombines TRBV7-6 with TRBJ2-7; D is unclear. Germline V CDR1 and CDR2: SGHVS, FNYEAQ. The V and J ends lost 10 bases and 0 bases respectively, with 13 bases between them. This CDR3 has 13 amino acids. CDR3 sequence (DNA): TGTGCCACGTCTTCGACACGCTCCTACGAGCAGTACTTC. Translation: CATSSTRSYEQYF.

CDR3: CASSAIRDRGLFYEQYF. The DNA of the CDR3 is TGCGCCAGCAGCGCAATCCGGGACAGGGGGCTTTTCTACGAGCAGTACTTC. This chain connects TRBV4-1 to TRBJ2-7, with 12 positions matching TRBD1. The V and J ends lost 5 bases and 3 bases, in that order; junction bases with no gene match: 11. The CDR3 spans 17 residues. CDR1 is MGHRA, CDR2 YSYEKL, per germline.

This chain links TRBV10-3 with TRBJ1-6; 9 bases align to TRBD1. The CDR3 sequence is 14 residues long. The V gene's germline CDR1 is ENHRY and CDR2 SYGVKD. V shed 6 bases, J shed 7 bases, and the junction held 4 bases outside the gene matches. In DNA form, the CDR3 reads TGTGCCATCAGGGGAGACAGGGGGAATTCACCCCTCCACTTT. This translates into CAIRGDRGNSPLHF.

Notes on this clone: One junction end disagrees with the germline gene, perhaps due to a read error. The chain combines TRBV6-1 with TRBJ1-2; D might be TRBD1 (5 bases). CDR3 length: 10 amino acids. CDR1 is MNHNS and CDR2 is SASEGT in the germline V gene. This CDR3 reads CASSEEQENF. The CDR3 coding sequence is TGTGCCAGCAGTGAAGAACAGGAAAACTTC.

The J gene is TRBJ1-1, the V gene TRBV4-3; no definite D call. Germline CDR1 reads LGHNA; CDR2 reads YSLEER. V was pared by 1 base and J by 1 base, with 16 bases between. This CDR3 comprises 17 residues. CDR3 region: CASSQGPPSGGNTEAFF. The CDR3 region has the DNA TGCGCCAGCAGCCAAGGTCCCCCGTCGGGTGGGAACACTGAAGCTTTCTTT.

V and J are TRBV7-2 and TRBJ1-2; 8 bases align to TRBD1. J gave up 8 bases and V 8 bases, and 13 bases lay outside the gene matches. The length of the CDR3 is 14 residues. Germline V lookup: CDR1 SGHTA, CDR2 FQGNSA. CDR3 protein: CASRLSATGGGYTF. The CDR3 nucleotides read TGTGCCAGCCGACTTAGCGCCACAGGGGGAGGCTACACCTTC.

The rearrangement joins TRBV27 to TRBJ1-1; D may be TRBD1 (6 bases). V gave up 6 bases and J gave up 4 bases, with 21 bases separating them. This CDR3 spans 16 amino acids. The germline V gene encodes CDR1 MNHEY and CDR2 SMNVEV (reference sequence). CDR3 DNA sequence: TGTGCCAGCAGGTGGCGCGAGGGGGGGTCGAGCACTGAAGCTTTCTTT. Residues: CASRWREGGSSTEAFF.

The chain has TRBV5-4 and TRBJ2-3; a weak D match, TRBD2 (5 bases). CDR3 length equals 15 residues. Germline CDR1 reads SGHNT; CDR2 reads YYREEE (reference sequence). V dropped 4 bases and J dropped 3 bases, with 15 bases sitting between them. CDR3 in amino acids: CASSRSGTGTDTQYF. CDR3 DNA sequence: TGTGCCAGCAGCCGGTCGGGAACCGGAACAGATACGCAGTATTTT.

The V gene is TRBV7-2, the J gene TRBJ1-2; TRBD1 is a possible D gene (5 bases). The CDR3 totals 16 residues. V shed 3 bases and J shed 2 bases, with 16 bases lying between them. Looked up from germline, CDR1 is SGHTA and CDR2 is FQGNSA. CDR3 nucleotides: TGTGCCAGCAGCTTCTGGACACCCGAAAGGAACTATGGCTACACCTTC. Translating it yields CASSFWTPERNYGYTF.

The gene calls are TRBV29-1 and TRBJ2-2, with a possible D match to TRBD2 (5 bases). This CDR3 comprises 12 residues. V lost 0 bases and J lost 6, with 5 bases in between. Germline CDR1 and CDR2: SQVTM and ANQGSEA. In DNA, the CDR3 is TGCAGCGTTGAAGAGAGGGCCGGGGAGCTGTTTTTT. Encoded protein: CSVEERAGELFF.

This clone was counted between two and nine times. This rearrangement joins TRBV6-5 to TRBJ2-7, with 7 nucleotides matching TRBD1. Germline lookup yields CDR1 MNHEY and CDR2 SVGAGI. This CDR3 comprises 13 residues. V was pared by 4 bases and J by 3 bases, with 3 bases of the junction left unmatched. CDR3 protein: CASSSTGFYEQYF. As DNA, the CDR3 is TGTGCCAGCAGTTCGACAGGGTTCTACGAGCAGTACTTC.

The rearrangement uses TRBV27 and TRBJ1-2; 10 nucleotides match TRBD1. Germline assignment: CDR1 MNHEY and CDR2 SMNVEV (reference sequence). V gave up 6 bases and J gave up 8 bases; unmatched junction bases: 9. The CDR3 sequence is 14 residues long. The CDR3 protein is CASRTPGTGDGYTF. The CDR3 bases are TGTGCCAGCAGAACCCCCGGGACAGGGGACGGCTACACCTTC.